This T cell receptor beta chain stems from a study of identical twins. On this clonotype itself: Its antigen remains unidentified.

Study results and limitations: Low generation probability was overrepresented in out-of-frame alpha sequences shared by twins. Diverse VJ usage suggested most zero-insertion clonotypes were not invariant T cells.

Each CDR3 protein gets one entry after TCRdb re-called the 5' RACE reads with MiXCR. Of 300,000 or so distinct CDR3 sequences in the sample, roughly 9% were seen once. These data also featured in a second study, about yellow fever vaccine responses in identical twins.

Sequencing was done on a sample of CD8+ T cells sorted from blood. The source of this sequence is a young woman in good health.

This CDR3 reads CASRSPGTANEQYF. CDR3 in DNA: TGTGCCAGCAGAAGTCCCGGGACAGCCAACGAGCAGTACTTC. The chain uses TRBV28 and TRBJ2-7, with 7 bases aligning to TRBD1. The J segment lost 5 bases and the V segment lost 6 bases, leaving 10 bases of the junction unmatched. This CDR3 has 14 amino acids. Germline V gene sequence: CDR1 MDHEN, CDR2 SYDVKM. The complete variable domain, with remaining parts taken from reference TRBV28 and TRBJ2-7, reads DVKVTQSSRYLVKRTGEKVFLECVQDMDHENMFWYRQDPGLGLRLIYFSYDVKMKEKGDIPEGYSVSREKKERFSLILESASTNQTSMYLCASRSPGTANEQYFGPGTRLTVT.